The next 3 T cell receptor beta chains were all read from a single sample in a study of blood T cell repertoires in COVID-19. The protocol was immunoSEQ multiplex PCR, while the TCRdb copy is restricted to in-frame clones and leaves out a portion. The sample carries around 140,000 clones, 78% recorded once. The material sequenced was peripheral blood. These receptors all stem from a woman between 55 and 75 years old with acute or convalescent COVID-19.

As DNA, the CDR3 is TGTGCCAGCAGCTTACAAGGGGGTCACACCGGGGAGCTGTTTTTT. It specifies CASSLQGGHTGELFF. V gene TRBV11-2 combines with J gene TRBJ2-2, with D perhaps matching TRBD1 (6 bases). This CDR3 contains 15 residues. Between the trimmed V and J ends, which lost 2 bases and 3 bases, there was a span of 10 bases. The V gene's germline CDR1 is SGHAT and CDR2 FQNNGV.

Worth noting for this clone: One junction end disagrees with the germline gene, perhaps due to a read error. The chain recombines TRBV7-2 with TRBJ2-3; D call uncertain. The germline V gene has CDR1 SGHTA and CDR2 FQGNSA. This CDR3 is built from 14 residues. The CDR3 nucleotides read TGTGCCAGCAGCTTAGATAGTAGCAGAGATACGCAGTATTTT. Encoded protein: CASSLDSSRDTQYF.

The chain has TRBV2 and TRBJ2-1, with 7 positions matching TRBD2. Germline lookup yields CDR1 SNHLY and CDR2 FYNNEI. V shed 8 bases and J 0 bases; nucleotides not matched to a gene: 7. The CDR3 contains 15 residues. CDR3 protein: CASSKGGSSYNEQFF. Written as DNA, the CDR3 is TGTGCCAGCTCGAAGGGCGGGAGCTCCTACAATGAGCAGTTCTTC.